The clone carrying this TCR beta chain was detected only a few times. The antigen remains unidentified. This sample stems from a study of T cell repertoires and HLA-DP antigens. Study-level information: Pre-culture CD4+ samples used 1,200 ng DNA versus 200 to 250 ng for CD137+CD4+ sorts.

Deep-resolution sequencing targeted fewer than 250,000 T cell genomes in pre-culture CD4+ samples. Data came from immunoSEQ multiplex PCR; TCRdb stores just in-frame clones and leaves some out. The sample yields roughly 73,000 clones, around three quarters seen once. Untouched CD4+ T cells were bead-isolated from PBMC at about 97.7% purity. In germline, CDR1 is MNHNY, CDR2 SVGAGI (reference sequence). V lost 8 bases and J lost 5; bases outside the gene matches: 10. The CDR3 runs to 15 residues. The genes are TRBV6-6 and TRBJ2-5; 11 positions agree with TRBD1. The source is a man aged 55 to 70 in good health and CMV-seronegative. Source material: CD4+ T cells from PBMCs. CDR3 nucleotide sequence: TGTGCCAGCGATATGTGGACAGGGGGCCGGGAGACCCAGTACTTC. Protein product: CASDMWTGGRETQYF.